One and the same sample provided the 31 T cell receptor beta chains below, sequenced in a study of control samples from healthy donors and cancer patients. The table came from immunoSEQ multiplex PCR; TCRdb's copy has only in-frame clones and leaves some out. The table includes 120,000 or so clones, about nine tenths detected once. Material: blood. These receptors were collected from a man aged 35-49 years in good health.

The J gene is TRBJ2-1, the V gene TRBV7-9; 9 bases are shared with TRBD1. The junction had 15 bases not matched to a gene; V was cut back by 5 bases and J by 7 bases. CDR1 and CDR2 (germline): SEHNR, FQNEAQ (reference sequence). The CDR3 totals 17 residues. CDR3 region: CASSDTTGTGYRNEQFF. The CDR3 DNA follows: TGTGCCAGCAGCGATACCACCGGGACAGGGTATAGGAATGAGCAGTTCTTC.

V usage is TRBV3-1 (or the pseudogene TRBV3-2) and J usage is TRBJ2-3; D assignment may be TRBD1 or TRBD2 (6 bases each). The CDR3 is 15 residues long. CDR1 and CDR2 from the germline V gene are LGHDT and YNNKEL (reference sequence). Trimming took 3 bases from V and 4 from J, leaving 14 bases between them. The CDR3 DNA reads TGTGCCAGCAGCCACCGAGGGGGGCCCGCAGATACGCAGTATTTT. Protein: CASSHRGGPADTQYF.

The V and J genes are TRBV24-1 and TRBJ2-7; 8 bases are shared with TRBD1. The CDR3 is 16 residues long. Germline assignment: CDR1 KGHDR and CDR2 SFDVKD. Losses at the gene ends were 2 bases for V and 0 bases for J; bases not matched to a gene: 5. CDR3: CATSDSHRGASYEQYF. DNA for the CDR3: TGTGCCACCAGTGATTCCCACAGGGGGGCCTCCTACGAGCAGTACTTC.

The CDR3 coding sequence is TGTGCCAGCAGCGTTAGACCCTTGGCGGGGGAACACAATGAGCAGTTCTTC. Encoded protein: CASSVRPLAGEHNEQFF. J is TRBJ2-1 and V is TRBV9, with TRBD2 identical over 7 bases. V gave up 2 bases and J gave up 5 bases; unmatched junction bases: 13. The CDR3 consists of 17 residues. Germline lookup yields CDR1 SGDLS and CDR2 YYNGEE.

The CDR3 is CASSQGATGVTEAFF. In nucleotides, the CDR3 is TGCGCCAGCAGCCAGGGGGCAACAGGGGTCACTGAAGCTTTCTTT. The chain couples TRBV4-3 to TRBJ1-1, with 7 bases fitting TRBD1. This CDR3 contains 15 residues. After removal of 3 bases from V and 4 bases from J, the junction contained 8 bases not matched to a gene. Germline V gene sequence: CDR1 LGHNA, CDR2 YSLEER.

A single count supports this clone. The gene calls are TRBV6-5 and TRBJ1-5; 8 bases agree with TRBD1. The J segment lost 0 bases and the V segment lost 6 bases, leaving 4 bases of the junction unmatched. The CDR3 totals 15 residues. CDR1 and CDR2 (germline): MNHEY, SVGAGI. Here the CDR3 reads CASRMTGDSNQPQHF. The CDR3 nucleotides read TGTGCCAGCAGGATGACAGGGGATAGCAATCAGCCCCAGCATTTT.

The rearrangement links TRBV4-3 to TRBJ2-7; the D gene could be TRBD1 or TRBD2 (5 bases each). Germline values: CDR1 LGHNA, CDR2 YSLEER. This CDR3 has 17 amino acids. V lost 3 bases, J lost 6 bases, and 24 bases lay in between. CDR3 bases: TGCGCCAGCAGCCAGGCCCGGGACCGCCTGACGTCGGGCGAGCAGTACTTC. Translating it yields CASSQARDRLTSGEQYF.

This clone is medium-sized by share. V and J are TRBV6-5 and TRBJ2-5; the D is unclear. The V end lost 2 bases, the J end lost 2 bases, and 12 bases lay between the germline ends. This CDR3 comprises 15 residues. Germline V gene sequence: CDR1 MNHEY, CDR2 SVGAGI. CDR3 nucleotide sequence: TGTGCCAGCAGTTACGGTAACAAAGTACAAGAGACCCAGTACTTC. It encodes CASSYGNKVQETQYF.

This chain uses TRBV11-3 with TRBJ1-1; TRBD1 is a possible D gene (5 bases). The germline V and J ends were trimmed by 3 bases and 2 bases, with 16 bases remaining between them. CDR1 is SGHNT and CDR2 is YENEEA in the germline V gene. The CDR3 sequence is 16 residues long. Here the CDR3 reads CASSLGLGVLNTEAFF. CDR3 sequence (DNA): TGTGCCAGCAGCTTGGGATTGGGGGTGCTAAACACTGAAGCTTTCTTT. The full variable domain, in which reference TRBV11-3 and TRBJ1-1 provide the parts outside the CDR3, is EAGVVQSPRYKIIEKKQPVAFWCNPISGHNTLYWYLQNLGQGPELLIRYENEEAVDDSQLPKDRFSAERLKGVDSTLKIQPAELGDSAVYLCASSLGLGVLNTEAFFGQGTRLTVV.

This chain uses TRBV5-8 with TRBJ1-5, with 9 bases matching TRBD1. Germline V CDR1 and CDR2: SGHTS, YDEGEE. The CDR3 has 17 residues. The junction had 11 bases not matched to a gene; V was cut back by 4 bases and J by 3 bases. CDR3 bases: TGTGCCAGCAGCCTTGGGACAGGGCGAAGAATCAATCAGCCCCAGCATTTT. Encoded protein: CASSLGTGRRINQPQHF.

The gene calls are TRBV18 and TRBJ1-5; D remains ambiguous. Trimming cost V 6 bases and J 3 bases, with 6 bases left between them. CDR3 size: 12 residues. CDR1 is KGHSH, CDR2 LQKENI, per germline. DNA for the CDR3: TGTGCCAGCTCCCCGTACAATCAGCCCCAGCATTTT. As protein: CASSPYNQPQHF.

The chain combines TRBV13 with TRBJ1-1, with D possibly TRBD1 on 6 matching bases. Germline assignment: CDR1 PRHDT and CDR2 FYEKMQ (reference sequence). V gave up 4 bases and J gave up 4 bases, with 16 bases separating them. This CDR3 region has 15 residues. CDR3 DNA: TGTGCCAGCAGCTCAGGGGACACCCTATTCACTGAAGCTTTCTTT. As protein: CASSSGDTLFTEAFF.

This chain links TRBV5-4 with TRBJ1-5; a weak D match, TRBD1 (5 bases). Trimming pared 0 bases from V and 7 bases from J, leaving 14 bases between. Germline CDR1 is SGHNT and CDR2 is YYREEE (reference sequence). The CDR3 loop spans 15 amino acids. The CDR3 sequence: CASSLGGRARQPQHF. CDR3 sequence (DNA): TGTGCCAGCAGCTTGGGGGGACGCGCCAGGCAGCCCCAGCATTTT.

The chain couples TRBV6-6 to TRBJ1-5, with D uncertain. CDR3 size: 12 residues. V lost 6 bases to trimming and J lost 5 bases, with 8 bases between them. The V gene's germline CDR1 is MNHNY and CDR2 SVGAGI (reference sequence). The CDR3 loop reads CASSDWDQPQHF. CDR3 nucleotide sequence: TGTGCCAGCAGCGACTGGGATCAGCCCCAGCATTTT.

Only a few counts were recorded for this clone. The genes are TRBV2 and TRBJ2-1, with 11 bases that match TRBD2. The CDR3 length is 15 residues. Germline-derived CDR1 and CDR2 are SNHLY and FYNNEI. The V and J ends lost 5 bases and 6 bases, in that order; junction bases with no gene match: 6. The CDR3: CASSPLAGVSNEQFF. The CDR3 DNA is TGTGCCAGCAGTCCACTAGCGGGGGTGAGCAATGAGCAGTTCTTC. Full variable domain (rest looked up from reference TRBV2 and TRBJ2-1): EPEVTQTPSHQVTQMGQEVILRCVPISNHLYFYWYRQILGQKVEFLVSFYNNEISEKSEIFDDQFSVERPDGSNFTLKIRSTKLEDSAMYFCASSPLAGVSNEQFFGPGTRLTVL.

The chain links TRBV6-5 to TRBJ2-5, with 9 nucleotides matching TRBD1. Germline lookup yields CDR1 MNHEY and CDR2 SVGAGI. This CDR3 is 13 amino acids long. V lost 6 bases to trimming and J lost 9 bases; unmatched junction nucleotides: 8. The CDR3 coding sequence is TGTGCCAGCAGCCCCGGACAGGGGTGGTCCCAGTACTTC. Residues: CASSPGQGWSQYF.

The chain is built from TRBV5-4 and TRBJ1-3; unclear D gene. CDR3 size: 11 residues. In germline, CDR1 is SGHNT, CDR2 YYREEE (reference sequence). V lost 2 bases and J lost 8, with 5 bases in between. The CDR3 loop reads CASSLEDTIYF. In nucleotides, the CDR3 is TGTGCCAGCAGCTTAGAGGACACCATATATTTT.

The V gene is TRBV6-2 or TRBV6-3, the J gene TRBJ2-1, with 10 bases lining up with TRBD1. Trimming took 0 bases from V and 4 from J; bases not matched to a gene: 3. CDR1 and CDR2 (germline): MNHEY, SVGEGT. The CDR3 sequence is 16 residues long. The CDR3 nucleotides read TGTGCCAGCAGTTACTCTCCGGGACAGGGGTACAATGAGCAGTTCTTC. Translated, it gives CASSYSPGQGYNEQFF.

The chain employs TRBV4-1 and TRBJ1-2, with 7 positions matching TRBD1. The V gene's germline CDR1 is MGHRA and CDR2 YSYEKL. The junction had 12 bases not matched to a gene; V was cut back by 3 bases and J by 5 bases. This CDR3 spans 16 amino acids. The CDR3 bases are TGCGCCAGCAGCCAGGCTTCACAGGGGAATCGGTATGGCTACACCTTC. This gives the protein CASSQASQGNRYGYTF.

The chain combines TRBV11-3 with TRBJ2-2, with D unresolved. Trimming pared 2 bases from V and 0 bases from J, leaving 7 bases between. Germline CDR1 SGHNT, CDR2 YENEEA. The CDR3 sequence is 15 residues long. The CDR3 DNA is TGTGCCAGCAGCTTATCTCTGGCGAACACCGGGGAGCTGTTTTTT. Protein product: CASSLSLANTGELFF.

The chain has TRBV7-2 and TRBJ2-3; 13 bases align to TRBD2. V shed 2 bases, J shed 2 bases, and the junction held 10 bases outside the gene matches. CDR3 length: 19 amino acids. CDR1 is SGHTA, CDR2 FQGNSA, per germline. The CDR3 sequence is CASSLRTSGGRSYTDTQYF. DNA for the CDR3: TGTGCCAGCAGCTTAAGGACTAGCGGGGGTAGATCCTACACAGATACGCAGTATTTT.

V and J are TRBV6-5 and TRBJ2-7, with TRBD2 identical over 14 bases. This CDR3 contains 16 residues. CDR1 and CDR2 (germline): MNHEY, SVGAGI. The V gene end was trimmed by 4 bases and the J gene end by 6 bases; junction bases not matched to a gene: 8. The DNA for the CDR3 is TGTGCCAGCAGTTCTTTTGGACTAGCGGGGGGCCGCGAGCAGTACTTC. It specifies CASSSFGLAGGREQYF.

This sequence joins TRBV3-1 (or the pseudogene TRBV3-2) and TRBJ2-7; D not certain. Germline lookup yields CDR1 LGHDT and CDR2 YNNKEL (reference sequence). This CDR3 has 10 amino acids. V was shortened by 8 bases and J by 2 bases, with 4 bases between the two germline ends. The CDR3: CASGTYEQYF. CDR3 in DNA: TGTGCCAGCGGTACCTACGAGCAGTACTTC.

The CDR3 sequence: CASSYSKGRWTGELFF. CDR3 coding DNA: TGTGCCAGCAGTTACTCGAAGGGGCGATGGACCGGGGAGCTGTTTTTT. The chain carries TRBV6-2 or TRBV6-3 and TRBJ2-2, with a tentative D call TRBD1 (5 bases). CDR3 length: 16 residues. Germline CDR1 MNHEY, CDR2 SVGEGT. V was cut by 0 bases and J by 5 bases, with 13 bases left in between.

The chain has TRBV6-6 and TRBJ1-1; no clear D gene. V lost 4 bases to trimming and J lost 11 bases, with 20 bases between them. The CDR3 covers 14 residues. Germline CDR1 MNHNY, CDR2 SVGAGI (reference sequence). CDR3 DNA: TGTGCCAGCAGTTCTCGGGCGATCGGAGGGCGGGCTTTCTTT. Residues: CASSSRAIGGRAFF.

This clone came up once. V and J are TRBV6-2 or TRBV6-3 and TRBJ2-3; no clear D gene. The CDR3 consists of 11 residues. Germline V lookup: CDR1 MNHEY, CDR2 SVGEGT. Trimming stripped 5 bases from V and 11 bases from J, with 11 bases between. For the CDR3, the DNA is TGTGCCAGCAGTCTTAGCCTTCTGCAGTATTTT. Translated, it gives CASSLSLLQYF.

The chain carries TRBV20-1 and TRBJ1-2; a possible D gene is TRBD1 (5 bases). The CDR3 extends over 11 amino acids. The germline V gene encodes CDR1 DFQATT and CDR2 SNEGSKA (reference sequence). Trimming cost V 6 bases and J 5 bases, with 10 bases left between them. The CDR3 region is CSAPGVYGYTF. CDR3 DNA: TGCAGTGCCCCGGGGGTTTATGGCTACACCTTC.

This clone was picked up one time. This sequence joins TRBV4-1 and TRBJ1-2; maybe TRBD1 (5 bases). CDR1 MGHRA and CDR2 YSYEKL come from the germline V gene. The CDR3 totals 17 residues. Trimming took off 0 bases at V and 1 base at J, with 15 bases between the two ends. The CDR3 loop is CASSQDGALISNYGYTF. Written as DNA, the CDR3 is TGCGCCAGCAGCCAAGATGGGGCCCTTATTAGTAACTATGGCTACACCTTC.

Regarding this clone: One end of the junction does not line up with germline, which may come from a read error. The chain is built from TRBV12-3 or TRBV12-4 and TRBJ1-1; D gene unclear. The CDR3 runs to 13 residues. The CDR3 here is CASSFRAAQDLPF. In DNA, the CDR3 is TGTGCCAGCAGTTTTCGGGCTGCTCAGGACCTCCCCTTT.

The chain combines TRBV7-8 with TRBJ2-1; maybe TRBD2 (6 bases). Trimming stripped 5 bases from V and 3 bases from J, with 23 bases between. The CDR3 sequence is 18 residues long. CDR1 and CDR2 from the germline V gene are SGHVS and FQNEAQ. CDR3 coding DNA: TGTGCCAGCAGCCGGAGGGCAGTGAAAGAGAGGGTCTACAATGAGCAGTTCTTC. It yields the protein CASSRRAVKERVYNEQFF.

This sequence joins TRBV27 and TRBJ2-5; D is unclear. Trimming left V 8 bases short and J 5 bases short, with 18 bases between. This CDR3 spans 14 amino acids. Per germline, CDR1 MNHEY and CDR2 SMNVEV (reference sequence). CDR3 sequence (DNA): TGTGCCAGCGCCTCCGGAATTTCAACCGAGACCCAGTACTTC. It yields the protein CASASGISTETQYF.